Detailed here is one TCR beta chain. The V and J ends lost 6 bases and 1 base, in that order; junction bases with no gene match: 11. The CDR3 runs to 16 residues. This entry comes from a study of CD8+CD57+ T cells in acquired aplastic anemia. Study summary: Roughly 10.8 million reads were obtained on average for healthy donor CD4+ cells.

TCR beta VDJ and CDR3 profiles were obtained from a genomic DNA template. TCRdb passed the reads through MiXCR, listing each CDR3 protein once. The repertoire holds hundreds of thousands of distinct CDR3 sequences, with around 68% as singletons. This TCR was sampled from a human donor in good health, serving as a control. Material: sorted CD4+, CD8+, or CD8+CD57+ T cells (not recorded which) from PBMCs. This chain joins TRBV12-3 or TRBV12-4 and TRBJ1-1, with 7 bases aligning to TRBD1. The CDR3 is CASRMWDSTANTEAFF. The CDR3 coding sequence is TGTGCCAGCAGGATGTGGGACAGCACGGCGAACACTGAAGCTTTCTTT.